The 5 T cell receptor beta chains listed next were all sequenced from one sample in a study of vaccination and CD4 T cells after COVID-19. Their antigens remain unidentified. Treatment described: approximately nine-day PBMC culture with coronavirus spike peptide pools or control peptides (ViraFEST assay). The Oncomine TCR Beta short-read assay sequenced DNA from cultured CD4+ T cells. TCRdb recomputed calls from the PCR reads with MiXCR, one row per CDR3 protein. The table includes some 11,000 distinct CDR3 sequences, around 40% detected once. The sample was CD4+ T cells from blood, cultured in vitro. Every receptor here comes from a human donor who had recovered from COVID-19.

This clonotype was seen a handful of times. The chain uses TRBV7-9 and TRBJ1-3; D may be TRBD1 (6 bases). CDR1 and CDR2 (germline): SEHNR, FQNEAQ (reference sequence). This CDR3 has 16 amino acids. V was trimmed by 1 base and J by 4 bases, leaving 14 bases between them. The CDR3: CASSLVVAGAGNTIYF. In DNA, the CDR3 is TGTGCCAGCAGCTTAGTGGTCGCAGGGGCGGGAAACACCATATATTTT.

In its sample, this clonotype was seen a few times. V usage is TRBV28 and J usage is TRBJ2-7, with 12 bases matching TRBD2. Germline V gene lookup returns CDR1 MDHEN and CDR2 SYDVKM. The V and J ends lost 6 bases and 7 bases, in that order; junction bases with no gene match: 13. The CDR3 length is 16 residues. The CDR3 reads CASSLGLAGPLDEQYF. The DNA for the CDR3 is TGTGCCAGCAGCCTGGGACTAGCGGGCCCACTTGATGAGCAGTACTTC.

The chain is built from TRBV21-1 and TRBJ2-3; the table's D gene call, TRBD2, was not cross checked with the DNA. TRBV21-1 is listed as a pseudogene. The CDR3 runs 21 residues. The CDR3 protein is CASSKALSGLAGVPRTDTQYF. CDR3 coding DNA: TGTGCCAGCAGCAAAGCGCTTTCAGGACTAGCGGGGGTACCAAGGACAGATACGCAGTATTTT.

V gene TRBV19 combines with J gene TRBJ1-1; 11 bases fit TRBD1. Trimming took 0 bases from V and 6 from J; bases not matched to a gene: 9. From germline, CDR1 is LNHDA and CDR2 SQIVND (reference sequence). The CDR3 has 17 residues. CDR3: CASSIDPGTGGLAEAFF. The CDR3 DNA follows: TGTGCCAGTAGTATAGATCCCGGGACAGGGGGGCTTGCTGAAGCTTTCTTT.

This clonotype was detected a few times. This chain uses TRBV11-2 with TRBJ1-1; the D gene is possibly TRBD1 (6 bases). The CDR3 is made up of 13 amino acids. The germline V and J ends were trimmed by 5 bases and 5 bases, with 12 bases remaining between them. Germline CDR1 reads SGHAT; CDR2 reads FQNNGV. CDR3 sequence: CASSRDRWTEAFF. The DNA for the CDR3 is TGTGCCAGCAGCAGAGACAGGTGGACTGAAGCTTTCTTT.